This T cell receptor (beta chain) emerged from a study of PD-1 blockade in classical Hodgkin lymphoma. Trimming took 7 bases from V and 2 from J, leaving 12 bases between them. The CDR3 runs 13 residues. Per germline, CDR1 MNHNS and CDR2 SASEGT. All the patients suffered relapse after autologous stem cell transplantation, and brentuximab vedotin exposure differed. With magnetic negative selection, CD4+ T cells were purified from PBMCs that had been thawed. General observations from the study: CD4+ TCR diversity, unlike CD8+, rose significantly by C4D1. Any patient who commenced nivolumab under 1 year after ASCT was excluded.

Sequencing used immunoSEQ multiplex PCR; TCRdb keeps in-frame clones, though not all of them. The data show around 34,000 clones, over 75% seen once. Remarks on this clone: Its specificity is unknown.

This TCR was sampled from a human donor with classical Hodgkin lymphoma. This chain joins TRBV6-1 and TRBJ2-7, with a weak D call TRBD1 (5 bases). Sample: CD4+ T cells from blood, taken at baseline. The CDR3 reads CASNHGQAYEQYF. As DNA, the CDR3 is TGTGCCAGCAACCATGGACAAGCCTACGAGCAGTACTTC.